These 5 T cell receptor beta chains came from one sample sequenced in a study of blood T cell repertoires in COVID-19. Data came from immunoSEQ multiplex PCR; TCRdb stores just in-frame clones and leaves some out. The sample has 84,000 or so clones, approximately 86% seen once. The specimen was peripheral blood. The receptors here all came from a woman aged 70-85 years with active or convalescent COVID-19.

V usage is TRBV19 and J usage is TRBJ2-3; 8 positions agree with TRBD1. This CDR3 has 14 amino acids. Germline V lookup: CDR1 LNHDA, CDR2 SQIVND (reference sequence). J was trimmed by 5 bases and V by 5 bases; bases with no gene match: 6. The CDR3 reads CASSVRQGLDTQYF. The CDR3 coding sequence is TGTGCCAGTAGTGTTAGACAGGGGTTAGATACGCAGTATTTT.

This sequence joins TRBV5-4 and TRBJ1-6; D is unresolved. Germline loops: CDR1 SGHNT, CDR2 YYREEE (reference sequence). CDR3 size: 15 residues. V dropped 0 bases and J dropped 10 bases, with 14 bases sitting between them. The DNA for the CDR3 is TGTGCCAGCAGCTTGGGAACGGGGTTCTTCTCACCCCTCCACTTT. Translated, it gives CASSLGTGFFSPLHF.

This clone has just one count. This rearrangement joins TRBV5-1 to TRBJ2-6; tentative D call: TRBD1 (6 bases). This CDR3 contains 15 residues. Trimming stripped 2 bases from V and 4 bases from J, with 10 bases between. Per the germline V gene, CDR1 is SGHRS and CDR2 is YFSETQ. The CDR3 sequence is CASSFRQAGANVLTF. The CDR3 DNA reads TGCGCCAGCAGCTTCCGACAGGCCGGGGCCAACGTCCTGACTTTC.

The chain carries TRBV7-2 and TRBJ2-1, with TRBD2 matching over 7 bases. Germline CDR1 reads SGHTA; CDR2 reads FQGNSA. The ends lost 0 bases at V and 4 bases at J; junction bases unmatched: 3. This CDR3 spans 15 amino acids. CDR3 DNA sequence: TGTGCCAGCAGCTTAGCCCTAGCGGCGTACAATGAGCAGTTCTTC. It is translated as CASSLALAAYNEQFF.

The chain is built from TRBV2 and TRBJ1-3; D is perhaps TRBD1 (6 bases). V was trimmed by 6 bases and J by 0 bases, leaving 12 bases between them. Germline loops: CDR1 SNHLY, CDR2 FYNNEI. This CDR3 has 15 residues. As DNA, the CDR3 is TGTGCCAGCAGCCGGACAGATGTCTCTGGAAACACCATATATTTT. Translation gives CASSRTDVSGNTIYF.